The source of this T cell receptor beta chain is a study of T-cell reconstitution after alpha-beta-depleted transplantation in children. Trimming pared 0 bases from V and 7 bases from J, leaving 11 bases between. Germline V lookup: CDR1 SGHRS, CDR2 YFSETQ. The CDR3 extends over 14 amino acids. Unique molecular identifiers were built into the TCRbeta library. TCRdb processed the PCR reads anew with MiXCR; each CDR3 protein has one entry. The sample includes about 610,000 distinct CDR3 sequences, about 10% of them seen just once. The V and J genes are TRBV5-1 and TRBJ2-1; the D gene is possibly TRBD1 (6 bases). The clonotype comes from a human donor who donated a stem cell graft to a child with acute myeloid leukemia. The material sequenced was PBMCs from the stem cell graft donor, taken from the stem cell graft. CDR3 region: CASSLEGGKNEQFF. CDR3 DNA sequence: TGCGCCAGCAGCTTGGAAGGGGGTAAGAATGAGCAGTTCTTC.